The rows below give T cell receptor beta chains drawn from one sample of a study of blood T cells in healthy people across ages. TCRdb reprocessed the 5' RACE reads via MiXCR and lists one record per CDR3 protein. The repertoire holds about 1,500,000 distinct CDR3 sequences, about 43% seen once, with 6.5% to 10% in the top ten. The sample was blood. Every receptor here comes from a woman aged 18-35 years in good health. Both conserved end residues are part of each CDR3. D genes are given only for firm matches. Expanded clones are given a class, and other clones once, few, many or no size at all.

V	size	D	J	DNA	CDR3
TRBV7-4	once	NA	TRBJ1-4	TGTGCCAGCAGCAGAATGGGACACCTCACAACTAATGAAAAACTGTTTTTT	CASSRMGHLTTNEKLFF
TRBV6-1	NA	NA	TRBJ2-5	TGTGCCAGCACCGTAGGACTCGACCAAGAGACCCAGTACTTC	CASTVGLDQETQYF
TRBV6-6	NA	NA	TRBJ2-7	TGTGCCAGCAGCCGGTCCCGGGGCGTATACAATGAGCAGTACTTC	CASSRSRGVYNEQYF
TRBV3-1	few	NA	TRBJ2-7	TGTGCCAGCAGCCCGTCACCTCCAACCGAGCAGTACTTC	CASSPSPPTEQYF
TRBV2	NA	TRBD1	TRBJ1-4	TGTGCCAGCAGGAAGACAGGGGGGTCTGAAAAACTGTTTTTT	CASRKTGGSEKLFF
TRBV5-1	NA	NA	TRBJ1-1	TGCGCCAGCAGCTTGATGGGACGGGGGAACACTGAAGCTTTCTTT	CASSLMGRGNTEAFF
TRBV28	once	TRBD1	TRBJ1-6	TGTGCCAGCAGCCCAATAGGACAGGGGAATTCACCCCTCCACTTT	CASSPIGQGNSPLHF
TRBV4-1	many	NA	TRBJ1-2	TGCGCCAGCAGCCAAGATCGGGACATTTATGGCTACACCTTC	CASSQDRDIYGYTF
TRBV18	NA	NA	TRBJ1-2	TGTGCCAGCTCACCAATCTCGGGAGATGGCTACACCTTC	CASSPISGDGYTF
TRBV6-5	NA	NA	TRBJ1-2	TGTGCCAGCAGTTACTCGGACAGCTATGGCTACACCTTC	CASSYSDSYGYTF
TRBV5-8	few	TRBD2	TRBJ2-3	TGTGCCAGCAGCTTGGACGGGACTACCTTCACAGATACGCAGTATTTT	CASSLDGTTFTDTQYF
TRBV27	NA	NA	TRBJ2-7	TGTGCCAGCAGTACAGGGAGGGGCGAGCAGTACTTC	CASSTGRGEQYF
TRBV30	NA	NA	TRBJ2-7	TGTGCCTGGACCCCTTTGGACCACGACGCCTACGAGCAGTACTTC	CAWTPLDHDAYEQYF
TRBV7-7	NA	NA	TRBJ2-5	TGTGCTAGCAGCTTAGGTTACAGGGAGGAGACCCAGTACTTC	CASSLGYREETQYF
TRBV20-1	NA	NA	TRBJ2-3	TGCAGTGCCGAGAGACAGGGCACAGATACGCAGTATTTT	CSAERQGTDTQYF
TRBV10-3	few	NA	TRBJ2-5	TGTGCCATCAGTAAATTGGACGCAGAAGAGACCCAGTACTTC	CAISKLDAEETQYF
TRBV6-2/TRBV6-3	NA	NA	TRBJ1-5	TGTGCCAGCAGTTACTCGACACAGGGCGCCAGCAATCAGCCCCAGCATTTT	CASSYSTQGASNQPQHF
TRBV4-1	few	NA	TRBJ1-2	TGCGCCAGCAGCCCTACTCAGGGAGAAAACTATGGCTACACCTTC	CASSPTQGENYGYTF
TRBV6-6	once	NA	TRBJ1-1	TGTGCCAGCAGTTACCAGGGTCCCCCTTACGTCGGGGCTGAAGCTTTCTTT	CASSYQGPPYVGAEAFF
TRBV15	NA	TRBD2	TRBJ2-1	TGTGCCACCAGCAGACCCCTTGAGCGGGGGGGCCTCAATGAGCAGTTCTTC	CATSRPLERGGLNEQFF
TRBV6-2/TRBV6-3	few	TRBD2	TRBJ2-1	TGTGCCGTCAGGGACTACTACAATGAGCAGTTCTTC	CAVRDYYNEQFF
TRBV20-1	NA	TRBD1	TRBJ2-7	TGCAGTGCCCCGGGACAGGGATACAATGAGCAGTACTTC	CSAPGQGYNEQYF
TRBV6-2/TRBV6-3	NA	NA	TRBJ1-1	TGTGCCGGCAGTTACGGGCCGGCAGGGGTTGAAGCTTTCTTT	CAGSYGPAGVEAFF
TRBV4-1	many	NA	TRBJ2-5	TGCGCCAGCAGCCAAGATCGGAATTCTAATCAAGAGACCCAGTACTTC	CASSQDRNSNQETQYF
TRBV27	few	NA	TRBJ2-5	TGTGCCAGCAGTACGGGGCTCGAAGAGACCCAGTACTTC	CASSTGLEETQYF
TRBV11-2	few	NA	TRBJ2-5	TGTGCCAGCAGCTTTGGGACATTAAGTCTACAAGAGACCCAGTACTTC	CASSFGTLSLQETQYF
TRBV12-5	NA	NA	TRBJ2-2	TGTGCTAGTGGTTTTGTGACGGGGACGAACACCGGGGAGCTGTTTTTT	CASGFVTGTNTGELFF
TRBV18	many	NA	TRBJ2-3	TGTGCCAGCTCACCAGATACGCAGTATTTT	CASSPDTQYF
TRBV12-3/TRBV12-4	few	NA	TRBJ2-5	TGTGCCAGCACCTACCGTAAGGGAGCACAAGAGACCCAGTACTTC	CASTYRKGAQETQYF
TRBV4-1	NA	TRBD1	TRBJ1-1	TGCGCCAGCAGCCAATTACAGGGGATGAACACTGAAGCTTTCTTT	CASSQLQGMNTEAFF
TRBV6-5	NA	TRBD2	TRBJ2-7	TGTGCCACCCTAACTCCAGCTAGCGGGGGAATCTACGAGCAGTACTTC	CATLTPASGGIYEQYF
TRBV10-3	NA	NA	TRBJ1-1	TGTGCCACCAGTGAGACGGCGGGGAGCCGAGGCCTTGGGGGCACTGAAGCTTTCTTT	CATSETAGSRGLGGTEAFF
TRBV2	NA	NA	TRBJ2-7	TGTGCCAGCAGTGAAGAAAGCCCCGATGGGAATGAGCAGTACTTC	CASSEESPDGNEQYF
TRBV7-2	NA	NA	TRBJ2-7	TGTGCCAGCAGCGCTTACCTGGGGGACGAGCAGTACTTC	CASSAYLGDEQYF
TRBV11-2	NA	NA	TRBJ2-5	TGTGCCAGCAGCTGGAGCGTGAATGAGCAGTACTTC	CASSWSVNEQYF
TRBV7-2	few	NA	TRBJ1-3	TGTGCCAGCAGCCCTTCGGGTGGAAACACCATATATTTT	CASSPSGGNTIYF
TRBV6-5	NA	NA	TRBJ1-2	TGTGCCAGCAGGATTTCGCCGACAGCTTCAAACTATGGCTACACCTTC	CASRISPTASNYGYTF
TRBV20-1	NA	NA	TRBJ1-4	TGCAGTGCTAGAGTGGCAGGGGACTACGAAAAACTGTTTTTT	CSARVAGDYEKLFF
TRBV20-1	few	TRBD1	TRBJ1-2	TGCAGTGCAAGGAGGACAGGGGCTGAGGGCTACACCTTC	CSARRTGAEGYTF
TRBV20-1	NA	NA	TRBJ2-2	TGCAGTGTTCGGCGGGCGGCTGTGTACGGGGAGCTGTTTTTT	CSVRRAAVYGELFF
TRBV11-2	few	TRBD1	TRBJ2-1	TGTGCCAGCAGCACGGGACAGGGATTCTACAATGAGCAGTTCTTC	CASSTGQGFYNEQFF
TRBV28	NA	NA	TRBJ2-4	TGTGCCAGCAGTTTATTGCGGGGCAAAAACATTCAGTACTTC	CASSLLRGKNIQYF